The sequence of this TCR beta chain was determined in a study of immune heterogeneity within non-small cell lung tumors. Within the sample, this clonotype is medium-sized. Multiplex PCR with 32 V and 13 J primers amplified TCR beta CDR3. Via MiXCR, TCRdb re-called the multiplex PCR reads, giving one row per CDR3 protein. This sample has 7,000 to 8,000 distinct CDR3 sequences, with around 20% found just once. With approximately 600 ng used per sample, the template was genomic DNA from bulk tumor. Several far-apart biopsies were taken per primary tumor during surgery. The patients were newly diagnosed with non-small cell lung cancer, had not been treated, and had curative surgery. The CDR3 runs 15 residues. Losses at the gene ends were 3 bases for V and 6 bases for J; bases not matched to a gene: 10. The germline CDR1 and CDR2 sequences are LNHNV and YYDKDF (reference sequence).

This TCR derives from a man between 60 and 75 years old with non-small cell lung cancer. Sequencing was performed on lung tumor tissue. The V call is TRBV15, the J call TRBJ2-7; 8 nucleotides match TRBD2. The CDR3 DNA is TGTGCCACCAGCAGGTCAGACAGCGGGAGATCCGAGCAGTACTTC. This gives the protein CATSRSDSGRSEQYF.